This T cell receptor (beta chain) came from a study of HIV-infected children after antiretroviral therapy interruption. The wider study: Interruption-arm sampling covered weeks 0, 12, interruption end (24 or 48), and about 3 years post-study. General study points: After treatment interruption started, naive CD4+ CDR3 overlap across time points dropped.

Noted treatment: PENTA 11 planned treatment interruption arm or continuous ART arm. Sorting from thawed PBMCs isolated naive CD4+ CD45RA+ CD45RO- T cells. The TCR library was built from RNA with a 3' RACE protocol and unique molecular identifiers. TCRdb called the 3' RACE reads again in MiXCR, with one record for every CDR3 protein. Counted here are approximately 96,000 distinct CDR3 sequences, 6.9% occurring once; the ten biggest clones make up about 1.1%. This clonotype is categorized as medium-sized. Its target is not known. The clonotype comes from a pool of human donors with HIV. The source material was CD45RA+ CD4+ T cells from PBMCs, pooled from several time points, sampled from a donor given antiretroviral therapy, either interrupted or continuous. Sample subset: naive CD4+ CD45RA+ CD45RO- T cells.

CDR3 amino acids: CASSPEWYGGLYGYTF. The CDR3 DNA sequence: TGTGCCAGCTCACCAGAGTGGTACGGCGGACTCTATGGCTACACCTTC. V usage is TRBV18 and J usage is TRBJ1-2; D ambiguous. Trimming removed 2 bases from V and 4 bases from J, with 17 bases in between. In germline, CDR1 is KGHSH, CDR2 LQKENI. The CDR3 is 16 residues long.